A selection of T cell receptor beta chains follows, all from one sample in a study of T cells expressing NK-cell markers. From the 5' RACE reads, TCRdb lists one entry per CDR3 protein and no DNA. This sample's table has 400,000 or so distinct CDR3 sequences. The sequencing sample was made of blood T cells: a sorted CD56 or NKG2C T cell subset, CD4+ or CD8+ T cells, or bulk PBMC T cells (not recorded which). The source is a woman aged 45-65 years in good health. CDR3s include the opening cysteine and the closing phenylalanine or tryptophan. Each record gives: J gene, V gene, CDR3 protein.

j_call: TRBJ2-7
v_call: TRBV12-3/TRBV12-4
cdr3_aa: CASSVGLPRPEQYF

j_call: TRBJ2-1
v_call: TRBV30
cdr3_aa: CALTPAGLDHEQFF

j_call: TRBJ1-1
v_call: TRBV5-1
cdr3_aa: CASSQFWTDAVNTEAFF

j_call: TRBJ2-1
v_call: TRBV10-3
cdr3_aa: CAIERDGSYNEQFF

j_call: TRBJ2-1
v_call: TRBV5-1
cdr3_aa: CASSSGPTHNEQFF

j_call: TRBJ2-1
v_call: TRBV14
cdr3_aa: CASSPFKTGTSDFPFF

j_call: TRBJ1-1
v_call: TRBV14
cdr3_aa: CASSILPLDTEAFF

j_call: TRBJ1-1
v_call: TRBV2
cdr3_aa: CASSYRGPSSAFF

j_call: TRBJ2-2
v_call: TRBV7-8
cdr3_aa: CASRSSAVPGELFF

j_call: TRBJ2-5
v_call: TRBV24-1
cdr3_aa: CATSLGARETQYF

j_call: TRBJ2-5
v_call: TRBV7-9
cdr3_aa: CASSQSRVRQETQYF

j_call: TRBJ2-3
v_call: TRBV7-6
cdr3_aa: CASSPGTVRTDTQYF

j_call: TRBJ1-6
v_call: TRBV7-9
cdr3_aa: CASSSTGVTSPLHF

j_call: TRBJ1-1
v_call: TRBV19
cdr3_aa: CASSGRTAGPEAFF

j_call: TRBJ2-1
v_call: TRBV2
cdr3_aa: CASSEAEESSFYNEQFF

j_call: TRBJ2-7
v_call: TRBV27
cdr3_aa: CASRQTGRYEQYF

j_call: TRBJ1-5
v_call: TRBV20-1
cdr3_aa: CSARVSTGSQPQHF

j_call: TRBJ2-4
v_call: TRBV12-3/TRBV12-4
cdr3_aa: CASSLGGPLLKNIQYF

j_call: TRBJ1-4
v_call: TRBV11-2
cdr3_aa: CASSLGSSGTNEKLFF

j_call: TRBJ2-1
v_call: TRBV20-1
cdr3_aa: CSAKARGSSPNEQFF

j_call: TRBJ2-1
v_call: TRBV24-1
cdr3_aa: CATSDSGSLGEQFF

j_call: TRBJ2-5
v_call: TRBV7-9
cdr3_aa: CASSPLGSLAGETQYF

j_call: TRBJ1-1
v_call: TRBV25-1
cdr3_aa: CASSGQGGMNTEAFF

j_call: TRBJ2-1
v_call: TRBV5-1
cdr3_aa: CASSWTGSGNEQFF

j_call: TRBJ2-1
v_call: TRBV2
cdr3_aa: CASSRLAGYGNEQFF

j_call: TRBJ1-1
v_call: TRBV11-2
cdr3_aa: CASSLAYGNTEAFF

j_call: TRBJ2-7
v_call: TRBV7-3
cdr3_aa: CASSYGLGDEQYF

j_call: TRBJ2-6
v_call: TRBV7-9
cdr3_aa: CASSYRWGSRSGANVLTF

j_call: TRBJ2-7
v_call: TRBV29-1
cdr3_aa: CSVDGTRQHYEQYF

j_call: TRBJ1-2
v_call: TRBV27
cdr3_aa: CASSFGAQGKGYTF

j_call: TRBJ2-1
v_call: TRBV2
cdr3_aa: CASSADRIYNEQFF

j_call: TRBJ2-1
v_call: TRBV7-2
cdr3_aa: CASSLFVEQFF

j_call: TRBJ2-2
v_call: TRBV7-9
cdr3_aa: CASSPLERERTGELFF

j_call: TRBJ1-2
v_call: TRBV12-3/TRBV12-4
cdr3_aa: CASSLGQPQGGYTF

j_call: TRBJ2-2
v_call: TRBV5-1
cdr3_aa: CASSGTGSNTGELFF

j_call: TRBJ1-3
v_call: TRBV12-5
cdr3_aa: CASGLNSGNTIYF

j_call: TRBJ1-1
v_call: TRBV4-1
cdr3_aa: CASRLLVNTEAFF

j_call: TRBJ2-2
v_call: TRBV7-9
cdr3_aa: CASRIVAGAPNTGELFF

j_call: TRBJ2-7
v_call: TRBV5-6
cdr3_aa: CASSLGMEGEQYF

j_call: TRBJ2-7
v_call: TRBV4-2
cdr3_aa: CASSQDSGRMNEQYF

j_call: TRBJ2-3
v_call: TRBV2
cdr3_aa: CASSEGFGGLTDTQYF